This T cell receptor (beta chain) was obtained from a study of blood T cells in healthy people across ages. Study-level results: Higher naive T cell percentage went strongly together with higher TCR beta diversity.

Germline V gives CDR1 MNHEY, CDR2 SVGAGI. The CDR3 runs to 17 residues. Losses at the gene ends were 0 bases for V and 4 bases for J; bases not matched to a gene: 6. Details on this clonotype: Its antigen is still unknown.

Alongside a J-beta primer mix, a sample-barcoded 5' primer served in a second PCR lasting about 7 to 12 cycles. TCRdb fed the 5' RACE reads into MiXCR, producing one record per CDR3 protein. The sample yields 650,000 to 1,000,000 distinct CDR3 sequences, under 40% seen once. This chain joins TRBV6-5 and TRBJ2-3; 11 nucleotides align to TRBD2. Sequencing used blood. The clonotype comes from a man between 18 and 35 years old in good health. This CDR3 is CASSYSRLAGGADTQYF. DNA for the CDR3: TGTGCCAGCAGTTACTCGAGGCTAGCGGGAGGTGCAGATACGCAGTATTTT.